These 13 T cell receptor beta chains share one sample of origin, sequenced in a study of T-cell memory formation after mild COVID-19. TCRdb re-called the 5' RACE reads with MiXCR, one entry per CDR3 protein. In the table there are 350,000 to 500,000 distinct CDR3 sequences, approximately 20% of which are singletons. The sample consisted of PBMCs or a T cell subset sorted from them (not recorded which). The receptor set was obtained from an adult woman who had mild COVID-19 (a few samples of this study predate the infection). Cell type and time point are not known.

The V gene is TRBV11-2, the J gene TRBJ2-4, with 13 bases identical to TRBD2. This CDR3 spans 19 amino acids. Unmatched junction bases numbered 6, after V lost 0 bases and J lost 1 base. Per germline, CDR1 SGHAT and CDR2 FQNNGV. CDR3: CASSLDGLAGARAKNIQYF. In DNA form, the CDR3 reads TGTGCCAGCAGCTTAGACGGACTAGCGGGAGCGCGGGCCAAAAACATTCAGTACTTC.

The V call is TRBV18, the J call TRBJ2-1; 13 bases align to TRBD2. The germline CDR1 and CDR2 sequences are KGHSH and LQKENI. V dropped 3 bases and J dropped 12; count of bases not matched to a gene: 11. This CDR3 has 16 residues. CDR3 protein: CASSPTQLAGGSVQFF. The CDR3 DNA follows: TGTGCCAGCTCACCGACTCAACTAGCGGGGGGGAGTGTGCAGTTCTTC.

This rearrangement joins TRBV20-1 to TRBJ2-1; no clear D gene. In germline, CDR1 is DFQATT, CDR2 SNEGSKA (reference sequence). CDR3 length: 16 residues. V was cut by 2 bases and J by 1 base, with 15 bases left in between. The CDR3 spells CSARPHGTRSYNEQFF. CDR3 nucleotides: TGCAGTGCTAGACCCCACGGAACTCGTTCCTACAATGAGCAGTTCTTC.

The chain combines TRBV2 with TRBJ1-2; no firm D call. The CDR3 spans 16 residues. V lost 6 bases, J lost 2 bases, and 19 bases lay in between. Germline V lookup: CDR1 SNHLY, CDR2 FYNNEI. In nucleotides, the CDR3 is TGTGCCAGCAGGGCCCAGGTACTCTCAGCAAACTATGGCTACACCTTC. Protein: CASRAQVLSANYGYTF. The full variable domain, completed using reference TRBV2 and TRBJ1-2, is EPEVTQTPSHQVTQMGQEVILRCVPISNHLYFYWYRQILGQKVEFLVSFYNNEISEKSEIFDDQFSVERPDGSNFTLKIRSTKLEDSAMYFCASRAQVLSANYGYTFGSGTRLTVV.

This clonotype was counted a few times. This chain joins TRBV7-9 and TRBJ1-2; D unclear. Trimming took off 11 bases at V and 4 bases at J, with 23 bases between the two ends. The CDR3 consists of 15 residues. Germline V gene data show CDR1 as SEHNR and CDR2 as FQNEAQ (reference sequence). CDR3 nucleotide sequence: TGTGCCCTCACCGGGTTCGGGCGAACTGTCTATGGCTACACCTTC. It translates to CALTGFGRTVYGYTF.

This clonotype was picked up a small number of times. The chain links TRBV12-3 or TRBV12-4 to TRBJ1-6; D is possibly TRBD1 (5 bases). The CDR3 is 14 residues long. V lost 3 bases and J lost 4, with 7 bases in between. The CDR3 DNA sequence: TGTGCCAGCAGTTTTACAGGTTATAATTCACCCCTCCACTTT. Residues: CASSFTGYNSPLHF.

V usage is TRBV7-8 and J usage is TRBJ1-1; the match to TRBD1 covers 9 bases. CDR3 length equals 16 residues. The V gene's germline CDR1 is SGHVS and CDR2 FQNEAQ. V lost 4 bases, J lost 1 base, and 7 bases stayed unmatched. CDR3 coding DNA: TGTGCCAGCAGCTCGCCGGGACAGGGAACGAACACTGAAGCTTTCTTT. Protein sequence: CASSSPGQGTNTEAFF.

The J gene is TRBJ2-3, the V gene TRBV20-1, with 8 positions matching TRBD2. V gave up 6 bases and J gave up 4 bases; unmatched junction bases: 12. This CDR3 spans 15 amino acids. CDR1 is DFQATT, CDR2 SNEGSKA, per germline (reference sequence). CDR3 region: CSAKERGYFPDTQYF. DNA for the CDR3: TGCAGTGCCAAGGAGCGGGGGTACTTTCCAGATACGCAGTATTTT.

This clonotype appeared a few times. This chain connects TRBV20-1 to TRBJ1-5; D is undetermined. Between the trimmed V and J ends, which lost 1 base and 0 bases, there was a span of 10 bases. Per the germline V gene, CDR1 is DFQATT and CDR2 is SNEGSKA (reference sequence). This CDR3 has 15 amino acids. CDR3 DNA: TGCAGTGCTAGAGGAGAGGGCCTTAGCAATCAGCCCCAGCATTTT. Its translation: CSARGEGLSNQPQHF.

This clonotype occurred a few times. This rearrangement joins TRBV30 to TRBJ2-3, with D uncertain. V shed 2 bases and J shed 0 bases, with 6 bases lying between them. Germline CDR1 and CDR2: GTSNPN and SVGIG (reference sequence). This CDR3 contains 13 residues. The CDR3 nucleotides are TGTGCCTGGAGTTGGGATAGCACAGATACGCAGTATTTT. As protein: CAWSWDSTDTQYF.

There are a few counts of this clonotype. The rearrangement uses TRBV30 and TRBJ2-7; 7 positions agree with TRBD1. CDR1 GTSNPN and CDR2 SVGIG come from the germline V gene (reference sequence). The CDR3 consists of 13 residues. The trim removed 2 bases at V and 3 bases at J, leaving 4 bases unmatched. For the CDR3, the DNA is TGTGCCTGGAGTTCGGACAGGTTCTACGAGCAGTACTTC. The encoded protein is CAWSSDRFYEQYF.

This clonotype was counted only a few times. J is TRBJ2-2 and V is TRBV7-2, with 8 bases matching TRBD1. Germline lookup yields CDR1 SGHTA and CDR2 FQGNSA. The CDR3 extends over 15 amino acids. V lost 5 bases, J lost 1 base, and 3 bases stayed unmatched. DNA for the CDR3: TGTGCCAGCAGCGACAGGGGTAGGAACACCGGGGAGCTGTTTTTT. It encodes CASSDRGRNTGELFF.

The genes are TRBV5-1 and TRBJ1-1, with D possibly being TRBD1 (5 bases). V was clipped by 0 bases and J by 4 bases, with 13 bases between them. Germline CDR1 is SGHRS and CDR2 is YFSETQ. This CDR3 spans 15 amino acids. CDR3 sequence (DNA): TGCGCCAGCAGCTTGGGATTTTTGGGGCTCACTGAAGCTTTCTTT. It translates to CASSLGFLGLTEAFF.